One and the same sample provided the 24 T cell receptor beta chains below, sequenced in a study of T cells after yellow fever vaccination. Each CDR3 protein is one row after TCRdb ran MiXCR on the 5' RACE reads. The data contain more than 300,000 distinct CDR3 sequences, around 10% of them singletons. Here the sequenced sample was CD4+ T cells sorted from PBMCs, taken 45 days after the yellow fever booster vaccination. These receptors were collected from a man aged 18 to 29 who received the YFV17D yellow fever vaccine.

The chain is built from TRBV6-5 and TRBJ1-4; D may be TRBD1 (6 bases). Germline lookup yields CDR1 MNHEY and CDR2 SVGAGI. The CDR3 loop spans 12 amino acids. V shed 5 bases and J shed 6 bases, with 7 bases lying between them. CDR3: CASSHRDEKLFF. The CDR3 bases are TGTGCCAGCAGTCACAGGGATGAAAAACTGTTTTTT.

This clonotype showed up just a few times. In DNA, the CDR3 is TGTGCCAGCAGCTTGGTTCCGGACAGGGAAAATCAGCCCCAGCATTTT. This encodes CASSLVPDRENQPQHF. The chain couples TRBV5-4 to TRBJ1-5; 8 positions match TRBD1. Losses at the gene ends were 0 bases for V and 4 bases for J; bases not matched to a gene: 6. The CDR3 is 16 residues long. Germline lookup yields CDR1 SGHNT and CDR2 YYREEE (reference sequence).

The chain combines TRBV10-3 with TRBJ1-3, with D perhaps matching TRBD1 (5 bases). The CDR3 runs to 16 residues. Germline V gene lookup returns CDR1 ENHRY and CDR2 SYGVKD. The germline V and J ends were trimmed by 2 bases and 4 bases, with 15 bases remaining between them. CDR3: CAISERLGAAGNTIYF. CDR3 nucleotides: TGTGCCATCAGTGAGAGACTTGGGGCAGCAGGAAACACCATATATTTT.

This clonotype was recorded a few times. The gene calls are TRBV6-5 and TRBJ2-5, with 15 bases that match TRBD2. The J segment lost 4 bases and the V segment lost 7 bases, leaving 4 bases of the junction unmatched. Germline assignment: CDR1 MNHEY and CDR2 SVGAGI. CDR3 length: 15 residues. The CDR3 DNA is TGTGCCAGCACCGGACTAGCGGGGGGGAGAGAGACCCAGTACTTC. As protein: CASTGLAGGRETQYF.

V usage is TRBV7-2 and J usage is TRBJ2-5, with 9 nucleotides matching TRBD2. V lost 5 bases and J lost 7; bases outside the gene matches: 14. CDR1 is SGHTA, CDR2 FQGNSA, per germline. The CDR3 is made up of 16 amino acids. CDR3 coding DNA: TGTGCCAGCAGCCCGAGGGGTAGCGGGGGCCGGGGGACCCAGTACTTC. It yields the protein CASSPRGSGGRGTQYF.

The V gene is TRBV5-1, the J gene TRBJ1-6; 7 bases line up with TRBD1. Unmatched junction bases numbered 11, after V lost 7 bases and J lost 7 bases. Germline CDR1 reads SGHRS; CDR2 reads YFSETQ. This CDR3 has 15 residues. CDR3 sequence (DNA): TGCGCCAGCTCGACAGGGTCGGGTATGAATTCACCCCTCCACTTT. Its translation: CASSTGSGMNSPLHF.

This rearrangement joins TRBV7-6 to TRBJ1-1; 8 nucleotides line up with TRBD1. CDR3 length: 17 residues. Germline V gives CDR1 SGHVS, CDR2 FNYEAQ. V shed 4 bases and J 1 base; nucleotides not matched to a gene: 11. Here the CDR3 reads CASSSLRGQGKNTEAFF. The DNA for the CDR3 is TGTGCCAGCAGCTCCCTCCGTGGACAGGGAAAGAACACTGAAGCTTTCTTT. Based on the CDR3 plus reference TRBV7-6 and TRBJ1-1, the full variable domain is GAGVSQSPRYKVTKRGQDVALRCDPISGHVSLYWYRQALGQGPEFLTYFNYEAQQDKSGLPNDRFSAERPEGSISTLTIQRTEQRDSAMYRCASSSLRGQGKNTEAFFGQGTRLTVV.

The rearrangement uses TRBV6-2 or TRBV6-3 and TRBJ2-3, with 9 bases lining up with TRBD2. The CDR3 contains 16 residues. The junction had 3 bases not matched to a gene; V was cut back by 1 base and J by 1 base. Germline V gives CDR1 MNHEY, CDR2 SVGEGT. CDR3 sequence reads: CASSYFRLAGTDTQYF. In nucleotides, the CDR3 is TGTGCCAGCAGTTACTTCAGACTAGCGGGCACAGATACGCAGTATTTT.

The table lists this clonotype with a few counts. The chain employs TRBV20-1 and TRBJ1-2; the match to TRBD1 covers 8 bases. The ends lost 3 bases at V and 8 bases at J; junction bases unmatched: 11. The germline gives CDR1 DFQATT, CDR2 SNEGSKA (reference sequence). The CDR3 is made up of 14 amino acids. CDR3 nucleotides: TGCAGTGCTAGTGCCAGGGGGCAAGGGGAAGGCTACACCTTC. It specifies CSASARGQGEGYTF.

The chain employs TRBV7-9 and TRBJ2-2; possibly TRBD2 for D (7 bases). The V and J ends lost 3 bases and 3 bases respectively, with 8 bases between them. Per the germline V gene, CDR1 is SEHNR and CDR2 is FQNEAQ (reference sequence). The length of the CDR3 is 14 residues. In DNA form, the CDR3 reads TGTGCCAGCAGCTTGGGGGGGCACACCGGGGAGCTGTTTTTT. Its translation: CASSLGGHTGELFF.

This clonotype was seen many times. The chain couples TRBV2 to TRBJ2-5; D gene unclear. The CDR3 spans 14 residues. V was shortened by 2 bases and J by 5 bases, with 12 bases between the two germline ends. In germline, CDR1 is SNHLY, CDR2 FYNNEI. DNA of the CDR3: TGTGCCAGCAGTGAAAGGGTCGATGCGGAGACCCAGTACTTC. Amino acid sequence: CASSERVDAETQYF.

This clonotype was found a few times. J is TRBJ2-3 and V is TRBV5-1, with 10 bases lining up with TRBD1. The CDR3 is 17 residues long. Germline assignment: CDR1 SGHRS and CDR2 YFSETQ. V gave up 4 bases and J gave up 2 bases; unmatched junction bases: 10. CDR3 in DNA: TGCGCCAGCAGCAAACAAGACAGGGGGCAATCCACAGATACGCAGTATTTT. Its translation: CASSKQDRGQSTDTQYF.

This clonotype was detected many times. This chain links TRBV5-6 with TRBJ1-5; tentative D call: TRBD1 (6 bases). Germline V gene lookup returns CDR1 SGHDT and CDR2 YYEEEE. The CDR3 has 14 amino acids. Trimming took 4 bases from V and 2 from J, leaving 10 bases between them. The CDR3 region is CASSGAGGNQPQHF. CDR3 DNA sequence: TGTGCCAGCAGCGGGGCAGGGGGCAATCAGCCCCAGCATTTT.

There are a few counts of this clonotype. This CDR3 is CASSVLGTGELFF. Here the CDR3 DNA reads TGTGCCAGCAGCGTCCTAGGGACCGGGGAGCTGTTTTTT. The chain is built from TRBV9 and TRBJ2-2; D call uncertain. Trimming removed 2 bases at V and 5 bases at J, with 7 bases between. CDR3 length: 13 residues. Germline assignment: CDR1 SGDLS and CDR2 YYNGEE.

This clonotype was seen a few times. The V and J genes are TRBV6-6 and TRBJ2-7; 7 bases fit TRBD1. This CDR3 is 13 amino acids long. Germline CDR1 and CDR2: MNHNY and SVGAGI (reference sequence). The trim removed 11 bases at V and 7 bases at J, leaving 14 bases unmatched. This CDR3 reads CAARRRTGQEQYF. The DNA of the CDR3 is TGTGCCGCCCGCCGCAGGACAGGCCAGGAGCAGTACTTC.

This clonotype was found a few times. CDR3 residues: CASSFPRRSSGNTIYF. In DNA form, the CDR3 reads TGTGCCAGCAGCTTCCCCCGAAGGAGCTCTGGAAACACCATATATTTT. The V gene is TRBV7-9, the J gene TRBJ1-3; no reliable D call. Deletions cut 3 bases from V and 0 bases from J, with 12 bases between. The length of the CDR3 is 16 residues. Germline CDR1 reads SEHNR; CDR2 reads FQNEAQ (reference sequence). The whole variable domain, filled in from reference TRBV7-9 and TRBJ1-3, reads DTGVSQNPRHKITKRGQNVTFRCDPISEHNRLYWYRQTLGQGPEFLTYFQNEAQLEKSRLLSDRFSAERPKGSFSTLEIQRTEQGDSAMYLCASSFPRRSSGNTIYFGEGSWLTVV.

Only a few counts were recorded for this clonotype. The V call is TRBV28, the J call TRBJ1-1; no reliable D call. Germline assignment: CDR1 MDHEN and CDR2 SYDVKM. Deletions cut 7 bases from V and 3 bases from J, with 9 bases between. The CDR3 is made up of 12 amino acids. Here the CDR3 reads CASTASDTEAFF. CDR3 DNA sequence: TGTGCCAGCACCGCCAGTGACACTGAAGCTTTCTTT.

This chain connects TRBV2 to TRBJ2-4, with D tentatively TRBD2 (6 bases). Trimming left V 7 bases short and J 9 bases short, with 22 bases between. The germline CDR1 and CDR2 sequences are SNHLY and FYNNEI. The CDR3 extends over 15 amino acids. CDR3 region: CASMGEGGGGGIQYF. The CDR3 coding sequence is TGTGCCAGCATGGGCGAGGGAGGTGGCGGCGGCATTCAGTACTTC.

This clonotype was observed a handful of times. This chain connects TRBV6-1 to TRBJ2-5, with 7 bases lining up with TRBD1. The CDR3 totals 13 residues. Germline V CDR1 and CDR2: MNHNS, SASEGT. The J segment lost 6 bases and the V segment lost 6 bases, leaving 7 bases of the junction unmatched. The DNA of the CDR3 is TGTGCCAGCAGAAGACAGGGCGAGAAGACCCAGTACTTC. It yields the protein CASRRQGEKTQYF.

This clonotype has a count of ten or more. The rearrangement joins TRBV5-1 to TRBJ2-1, with 10 nucleotides matching TRBD2. The CDR3 runs to 14 residues. Per germline, CDR1 SGHRS and CDR2 YFSETQ. V trimming: 2 bases; J trimming: 7 bases; junction bases outside the gene matches: 3. The CDR3: CASSFASGGNEQFF. CDR3 bases: TGCGCCAGCAGCTTCGCTAGCGGGGGTAATGAGCAGTTCTTC.

The gene calls are TRBV3-1 and TRBJ1-5, with D possibly being TRBD1 (5 bases). CDR3 length: 15 amino acids. Germline CDR1 LGHDT, CDR2 YNNKEL (reference sequence). The V gene lost 4 bases and the J gene lost 3 bases, with 13 bases spanning the gap. The CDR3 protein is CASSLTRAPNQPQHF. The CDR3 DNA reads as TGTGCCAGCAGCCTGACCAGGGCCCCCAATCAGCCCCAGCATTTT.

This clonotype occurred a few times. The rearrangement links TRBV19 to TRBJ2-3; D unclear. Trimming stripped 10 bases from V and 4 bases from J, with 18 bases between. The CDR3 loop spans 14 amino acids. The V gene's germline CDR1 is LNHDA and CDR2 SQIVND (reference sequence). CDR3 DNA: TGTGCCACCAAAGCGATGTTGGGATCAGATACGCAGTATTTT. Translated, it gives CATKAMLGSDTQYF. The full variable domain, its missing parts supplied by reference TRBV19 and TRBJ2-3, is DGGITQSPKYLFRKEGQNVTLSCEQNLNHDAMYWYRQDPGQGLRLIYYSQIVNDFQKGDIAEGYSVSREKKESFPLTVTSAQKNPTAFYLCATKAMLGSDTQYFGPGTRLTVL.

The chain recombines TRBV5-1 with TRBJ1-1; perhaps TRBD1 as D (5 bases). CDR3 length: 14 residues. Germline V lookup: CDR1 SGHRS, CDR2 YFSETQ. Trimming took 3 bases from V and 5 from J, leaving 14 bases between them. Here the CDR3 reads CASSSAGRETEAFF. DNA of the CDR3: TGCGCCAGCAGCTCGGCAGGGCGAGAGACTGAAGCTTTCTTT.

This clonotype came up a few times. The chain has TRBV5-4 and TRBJ2-5, with 10 bases matching TRBD2. The CDR3 totals 16 residues. V trimming: 0 bases; J trimming: 7 bases; junction bases outside the gene matches: 9. From germline, CDR1 is SGHNT and CDR2 YYREEE (reference sequence). CDR3 sequence (DNA): TGTGCCAGCAGCTTGGCTAGCGGGGGCCCTTGGACGACCCAGTACTTC. This translates into CASSLASGGPWTTQYF.